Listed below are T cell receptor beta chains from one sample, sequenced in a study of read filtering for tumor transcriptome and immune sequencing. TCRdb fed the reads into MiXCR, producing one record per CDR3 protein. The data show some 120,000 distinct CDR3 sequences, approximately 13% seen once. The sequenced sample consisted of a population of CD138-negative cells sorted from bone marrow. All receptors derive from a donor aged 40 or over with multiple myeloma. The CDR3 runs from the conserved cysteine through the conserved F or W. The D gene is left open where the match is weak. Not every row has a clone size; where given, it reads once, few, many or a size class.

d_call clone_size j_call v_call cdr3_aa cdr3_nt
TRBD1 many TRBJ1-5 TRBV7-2 CASSLFTGEGQPQHF TGTGCCAGCAGCTTATTTACAGGGGAAGGTCAGCCCCAGCATTTT
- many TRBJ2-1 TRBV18 CASSTRQGANEQFF TGTGCCAGCTCAACCAGGCAGGGTGCCAATGAGCAGTTCTTC
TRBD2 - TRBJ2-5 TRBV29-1 CSVRLGGEEAQYF TGCAGCGTTCGTTTGGGAGGGGAAGAGGCCCAGTACTTC
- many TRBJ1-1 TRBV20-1 CSAPRQANTEAFF TGCAGTGCCCCCCGACAGGCGAACACTGAAGCTTTCTTT
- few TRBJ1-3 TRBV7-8 CASSHLRADGSGNTIYF TGTGCCAGCAGCCACCTCCGGGCGGACGGCTCTGGAAACACCATATATTTT
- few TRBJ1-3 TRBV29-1 CSVESYTDSGNTIYF TGCAGCGTTGAATCGTATACCGACTCTGGAAACACCATATATTTT
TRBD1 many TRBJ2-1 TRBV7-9 CASTPGTATGNEQFF TGTGCCAGCACCCCCGGGACCGCGACAGGGAATGAGCAGTTCTTC
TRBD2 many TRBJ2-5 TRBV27 CASSWTSGGAQETQYF TGTGCCAGCAGTTGGACTAGCGGAGGGGCCCAAGAGACCCAGTACTTC
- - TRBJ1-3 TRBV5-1 CASSLDSGNTIYF TGCGCCAGCAGCTTGGATTCCGGAAACACCATATATTTT
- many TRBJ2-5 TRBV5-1 CASSWQGIGGSETQYF TGCGCCAGCAGCTGGCAGGGTATTGGAGGGTCAGAGACCCAGTACTTC
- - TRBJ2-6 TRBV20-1 CSARVRDSGANVLTF TGCAGTGCTAGAGTCCGGGACTCTGGGGCCAACGTCCTGACTTTC
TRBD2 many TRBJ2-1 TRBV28 CASSFTGGPYNEQFF TGTGCCAGCAGTTTTACGGGAGGGCCTTACAATGAGCAGTTCTTC
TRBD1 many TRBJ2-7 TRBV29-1 CSGQDRGGYEQYF TGCAGCGGCCAGGACAGGGGAGGGTACGAGCAGTACTTC
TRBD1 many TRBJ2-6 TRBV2 CARQTGAGANVLTF TGTGCCAGGCAAACAGGGGCTGGGGCCAACGTCCTGACTTTC
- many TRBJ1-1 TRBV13 CASSKGVSNTEAFF TGTGCCAGCAGCAAGGGGGTGTCGAACACTGAAGCTTTCTTT
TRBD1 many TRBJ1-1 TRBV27 CASSIYPHRDRNEAFF TGTGCCAGCAGTATTTACCCCCACCGGGACAGAAATGAAGCTTTCTTT
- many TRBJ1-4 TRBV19 CASSITLGEKLFF TGTGCCAGTAGTATCACACTCGGAGAAAAACTGTTTTTT
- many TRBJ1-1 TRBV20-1 CSAPRGLDTEAFF TGCAGTGCCCCTAGAGGGTTGGACACTGAAGCTTTCTTT
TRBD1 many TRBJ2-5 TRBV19 CASSMGTGYQETQYF TGTGCCAGTAGTATGGGGACAGGGTATCAAGAGACCCAGTACTTC
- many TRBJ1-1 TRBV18 CASSLKSRAGGNTEAFF TGTGCCAGCTCACTGAAATCCCGGGCGGGAGGGAACACTGAAGCTTTCTTT
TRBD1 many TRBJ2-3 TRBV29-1 CSATTGGGGTDTQYF TGCAGCGCTACAACAGGGGGAGGTGGCACAGATACGCAGTATTTT
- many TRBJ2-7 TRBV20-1 CSARSSRRTSYEQYF TGCAGTGCTAGATCCTCCCGCAGGACCTCCTACGAGCAGTACTTC
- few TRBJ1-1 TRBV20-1 CSARLPGSRTEAFF TGCAGTGCTAGACTCCCGGGGTCTCGCACTGAAGCTTTCTTT
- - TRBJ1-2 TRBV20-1 CSASPPGNYGYTF TGCAGTGCTTCTCCCCCAGGGAACTATGGCTACACCTTC
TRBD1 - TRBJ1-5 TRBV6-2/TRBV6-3 CASSLTGGGNKPQHF TGTGCCAGCAGCCTGACAGGGGGCGGCAATAAGCCCCAGCATTTT
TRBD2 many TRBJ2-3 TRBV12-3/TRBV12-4 CASSLKRGATDTQYF TGTGCCAGCAGTTTAAAGCGGGGGGCCACAGATACGCAGTATTTT
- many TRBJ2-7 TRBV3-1 CASSRAEGPYEQYF TGTGCCAGCAGCCGGGCGGAGGGACCCTACGAGCAGTACTTC
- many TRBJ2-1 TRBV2 CASSPPGYSYNEQFF TGTGCCAGCAGCCCCCCGGGATACTCCTACAATGAGCAGTTCTTC
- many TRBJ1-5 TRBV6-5 CASSSRQGGNQPQHF TGTGCCAGCAGTTCCCGGCAGGGTGGGAATCAGCCCCAGCATTTT
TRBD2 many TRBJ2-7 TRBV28 CASRLAGETYEQYF TGTGCCAGCCGACTAGCGGGTGAGACCTACGAGCAGTACTTC
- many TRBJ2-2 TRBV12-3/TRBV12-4 CASSEINRATTGELFF TGTGCCAGCAGTGAAATAAACCGGGCCACCACCGGGGAGCTGTTTTTT